The 23 T cell receptor beta chains below all came from one sample that was sequenced in a study of technical replicates of blood from a few donors listed by TCRdb under 2017. Library preparation employed the immunoSEQ multiplex PCR assay. Here the immuneACCESS table is served through TCRdb, limited to in-frame sequences with V and J called. Missing clones are a known gap in these copies; in checked studies unresolved V genes cover under half, and the rest lacks a known reason. For this sample there are around 81,000 clones; 80% to 90% appear just once. Of the sample, around 3.9% is held by the ten largest clones. Sequenced sample: PBMCs. The receptors shown here come from a human donor in good health. Some clones in this sample may be carry-over from other donors' samples.

Concerning this clone itself: This sample includes further DNA sequences coding for the same CDR3. This sequence joins TRBV5-1 and TRBJ2-1, with 7 bases identical to TRBD2. Germline CDR1 and CDR2: SGHRS and YFSETQ. The ends lost 6 bases at V and 3 bases at J; junction bases unmatched: 6. The CDR3 consists of 14 residues. CDR3 region: CASTAGGGYNEQFF. In DNA form, the CDR3 reads TGCGCCAGCACCGCTGGGGGGGGCTACAATGAGCAGTTCTTC.

This clone was observed once. V and J are TRBV10-2 and TRBJ1-2, with TRBD1 as a possible D gene (5 bases). The V end lost 7 bases, the J end lost 8 bases, and 14 bases lay between the germline ends. This CDR3 is 12 amino acids long. Germline V gene data show CDR1 as WSHSY and CDR2 as SAAADI. DNA for the CDR3: TGCGCCAGCACCGGTCAGGGAGGCGGCTACACCTTC. This gives the protein CASTGQGGGYTF.

This rearrangement joins TRBV7-8 to TRBJ2-5; 8 bases align to TRBD2. The CDR3 runs to 17 residues. The V and J ends lost 5 bases and 4 bases, in that order; junction bases with no gene match: 15. CDR1 and CDR2 from the germline V gene are SGHVS and FQNEAQ. The CDR3, as DNA: TGTGCCAGCAGCCCGAGGGCGGGACTAGGGGCTCGAGAGACCCAGTACTTC. It translates to CASSPRAGLGARETQYF. The full variable domain, with the rest looked up from reference TRBV7-8 and TRBJ2-5, is GAGVSQSPRYKVAKRGQDVALRCDPISGHVSLFWYQQALGQGPEFLTYFQNEAQLDKSGLPSDRFFAERPEGSVSTLKIQRTQQEDSAVYLCASSPRAGLGARETQYFGPGTRLLVL.

The rearrangement uses TRBV7-2 and TRBJ2-3; 14 nucleotides line up with TRBD2. The trim removed 5 bases at V and 2 bases at J, leaving 9 bases unmatched. CDR1 and CDR2 (germline): SGHTA, FQGNSA. The CDR3 is 18 amino acids. DNA for the CDR3: TGTGCCAGCAGCCTTCAGGCGGGACTAGCGGGAGCCACAGATACGCAGTATTTT. Protein product: CASSLQAGLAGATDTQYF.

The chain uses TRBV5-4 and TRBJ2-7; 10 bases line up with TRBD2. The CDR3 length is 16 residues. The germline V gene encodes CDR1 SGHNT and CDR2 YYREEE (reference sequence). Losses at the gene ends were 0 bases for V and 3 bases for J; bases not matched to a gene: 6. For the CDR3, the DNA is TGTGCCAGCAGCTTGGGGACTAGCGGATTCTTCTACGAGCAGTACTTC. Translating it yields CASSLGTSGFFYEQYF.

V gene TRBV7-9 combines with J gene TRBJ2-4; D unclear. The CDR3 is made up of 14 amino acids. Per the germline V gene, CDR1 is SEHNR and CDR2 is FQNEAQ (reference sequence). Deletions cut 0 bases from V and 2 bases from J, with 5 bases between. CDR3 residues: CASSLADSKNIQYF. CDR3 coding DNA: TGTGCCAGCAGCTTAGCAGACTCCAAAAACATTCAGTACTTC.

This clone was seen only once. V is TRBV9 and J is TRBJ2-7; the D is unclear. Trimming shortened V by 0 bases and J by 7 bases, and 11 bases separated the two germline ends. Germline V lookup: CDR1 SGDLS, CDR2 YYNGEE. The CDR3 has 13 amino acids. The CDR3 nucleotides read TGTGCCAGCAGCGTAGATGCCACTTCGGAGCAGTACTTC. Protein sequence: CASSVDATSEQYF.

This rearrangement joins TRBV7-9 to TRBJ1-1; 8 positions match TRBD1. Germline lookup yields CDR1 SEHNR and CDR2 FQNEAQ (reference sequence). The junction had 10 bases not matched to a gene; V was cut back by 5 bases and J by 5 bases. The CDR3 has 15 amino acids. CDR3 sequence reads: CASSQGGQGGTEAFF. CDR3 sequence (DNA): TGTGCCAGCAGCCAGGGTGGACAGGGAGGGACTGAAGCTTTCTTT.

This chain connects TRBV7-9 to TRBJ2-7, with D possibly being TRBD2 (6 bases). V was shortened by 5 bases and J by 5 bases, with 19 bases between the two germline ends. Germline CDR1 and CDR2: SEHNR and FQNEAQ (reference sequence). CDR3 length: 15 amino acids. The CDR3 protein is CASSPSGLAQDEQYF. In nucleotides, the CDR3 is TGTGCCAGCAGCCCATCGGGTCTAGCGCAAGACGAGCAGTACTTC. The full variable domain, its missing parts supplied by reference TRBV7-9 and TRBJ2-7, is DTGVSQNPRHKITKRGQNVTFRCDPISEHNRLYWYRQTLGQGPEFLTYFQNEAQLEKSRLLSDRFSAERPKGSFSTLEIQRTEQGDSAMYLCASSPSGLAQDEQYFGPGTRLTVT.

V and J are TRBV1 and TRBJ1-2. TRBV1 is termed a pseudogene. The CDR3 is made up of 15 amino acids. The CDR3 is CTSSQDLERNYGYTF. Here the CDR3 DNA reads TGCACCAGCAGCCAAGATCTTGAGCGTAACTATGGCTACACCTTC.

V and J are TRBV7-9 and TRBJ1-5; no firm D call. Germline V gene sequence: CDR1 SEHNR, CDR2 FQNEAQ (reference sequence). V lost 5 bases and J 5 bases, leaving 7 bases between the germline ends. There are 12 residues in the CDR3. The CDR3 DNA sequence: TGTGCCAGCAGCCTACCCCATCAGCCCCAGCATTTT. Amino acid sequence: CASSLPHQPQHF. Filled out from reference TRBV7-9 and TRBJ1-5, the complete variable domain reads DTGVSQNPRHKITKRGQNVTFRCDPISEHNRLYWYRQTLGQGPEFLTYFQNEAQLEKSRLLSDRFSAERPKGSFSTLEIQRTEQGDSAMYLCASSLPHQPQHFGDGTRLSIL.

The chain links TRBV2 to TRBJ1-1; D remains ambiguous. The CDR3 runs 12 residues. Trimming pared 7 bases from V and 2 bases from J, leaving 8 bases between. Germline V gene lookup returns CDR1 SNHLY and CDR2 FYNNEI. This chain's CDR3 is CASIEGNTEAFF. The CDR3 DNA follows: TGTGCCAGCATCGAGGGTAACACTGAAGCTTTCTTT.

The chain joins TRBV7-9 to TRBJ2-5; 9 nucleotides align to TRBD2. The V and J ends lost 5 bases and 7 bases, in that order; junction bases with no gene match: 8. The CDR3 extends over 14 amino acids. Per the germline V gene, CDR1 is SEHNR and CDR2 is FQNEAQ (reference sequence). The DNA for the CDR3 is TGTGCCAGCAGCCCCAGCGGGAGGTTAGGGACCCAGTACTTC. Encoded protein: CASSPSGRLGTQYF. The full variable domain, in which reference TRBV7-9 and TRBJ2-5 provide the parts outside the CDR3, is DTGVSQNPRHKITKRGQNVTFRCDPISEHNRLYWYRQTLGQGPEFLTYFQNEAQLEKSRLLSDRFSAERPKGSFSTLEIQRTEQGDSAMYLCASSPSGRLGTQYFGPGTRLLVL.

The chain recombines TRBV18 with TRBJ2-5; no definite D call. Germline loops: CDR1 KGHSH, CDR2 LQKENI. The CDR3 totals 14 residues. The V end lost 0 bases, the J end lost 3 bases, and 8 bases lay between the germline ends. CDR3 nucleotides: TGTGCCAGCTCACCACCGAGCCAGGAAGAGACCCAGTACTTC. This encodes CASSPPSQEETQYF.

This chain links TRBV11-2 with TRBJ2-1; 7 bases align to TRBD2. The CDR3 covers 18 residues. CDR1 is SGHAT, CDR2 FQNNGV, per germline. Trimming cost V 1 base and J 1 base; bases outside gene matches: 10. CDR3 in DNA: TGTGCCAGCAGCTTAGGGGTTTTGCGGGAGCCGTCCTACAATGAGCAGTTCTTC. It translates to CASSLGVLREPSYNEQFF.

This clone was found once. The rearrangement links TRBV28 to TRBJ2-5, with 7 bases identical to TRBD1. The DNA end is more similar to TRBJ2-7, so the J call may be wrong. Germline CDR1 reads MDHEN; CDR2 reads SYDVKM. The CDR3 covers 13 residues. This CDR3 reads CASSLRGPYEQYF. The CDR3 nucleotides read TGTGCCAGCAGTTTGAGGGGGCCCTACGAGCAGTACTTC.

The chain has TRBV19 and TRBJ2-3, with D perhaps TRBD2 (6 bases). CDR3 size: 15 residues. V was trimmed by 0 bases and J by 5 bases, leaving 12 bases between them. Germline values: CDR1 LNHDA, CDR2 SQIVND (reference sequence). CDR3 sequence (DNA): TGTGCCAGTAGTATAGATCCACTAGCTGGAGATACGCAGTATTTT. This translates into CASSIDPLAGDTQYF.

The V call is TRBV6-1, the J call TRBJ2-1; possibly TRBD2 for D (6 bases). This CDR3 is 15 amino acids long. V lost 8 bases and J 6 bases, leaving 20 bases between the germline ends. CDR1 is MNHNS and CDR2 is SASEGT in the germline V gene. The CDR3 spells CASQIRYLGGNEQFF. CDR3 coding DNA: TGTGCCAGCCAAATAAGGTACTTGGGGGGCAATGAGCAGTTCTTC.

The chain links TRBV12-5 to TRBJ1-6; possible D gene TRBD1, 5 bases. The V gene lost 4 bases and the J gene lost 11 bases, with 6 bases spanning the gap. The CDR3 extends over 11 amino acids. Germline loops: CDR1 LGHNT, CDR2 FRNRAP. The CDR3 bases are TGTGCTAGTGGTTGGGGCGCACCCCTCCACTTT. Its translation is CASGWGAPLHF.

This rearrangement joins TRBV12-5 to TRBJ2-7; D remains unclear. This CDR3 region has 12 residues. Germline CDR1 is LGHNT and CDR2 is FRNRAP. Between the trimmed V and J ends, which lost 5 bases and 6 bases, there was a span of 11 bases. The chain's CDR3 is CASGPPRGEQYF. Written as DNA, the CDR3 is TGTGCTAGTGGTCCCCCCCGAGGCGAGCAGTACTTC.

J is TRBJ2-7 and V is TRBV6-5, with 8 bases aligning to TRBD1. This CDR3 is built from 14 residues. Germline CDR1 is MNHEY and CDR2 is SVGAGI. V gave up 5 bases and J gave up 3 bases; unmatched junction bases: 6. The chain's CDR3 is CASSAGQGIYEQYF. CDR3 coding DNA: TGTGCCAGCAGTGCAGGACAGGGAATCTACGAGCAGTACTTC.

The chain carries TRBV5-6 and TRBJ2-5; 12 positions agree with TRBD2. The CDR3 loop spans 17 amino acids. CDR1 and CDR2 from the germline V gene are SGHDT and YYEEEE. The trim removed 4 bases at V and 4 bases at J, leaving 11 bases unmatched. The CDR3 here is CASSLASGGASLETQYF. CDR3 nucleotides: TGTGCCAGCAGCCTAGCTAGCGGGGGGGCGTCCTTAGAGACCCAGTACTTC.

This sequence joins TRBV29-1 and TRBJ2-5; 8 bases line up with TRBD2. The V gene end was trimmed by 0 bases and the J gene end by 5 bases; junction bases not matched to a gene: 8. Per germline, CDR1 SQVTM and CDR2 ANQGSEA. The CDR3 covers 15 residues. The CDR3 is CSVEDAGRAPETQYF. The CDR3 DNA reads TGCAGCGTTGAAGATGCCGGGAGGGCCCCGGAGACCCAGTACTTC.